This T cell receptor (beta chain) was found in a study of cytomegalovirus exposure and HLA in healthy donors. Regarding the study as a whole: Later analysis suggested most CMV-associated TCR beta chains were HLA-restricted. Some TCR beta chains (roughly 150 of them) were listed as cytomegalovirus-associated. An assumption of roughly uniform sequencing depth across donors underlay the presence/absence analyses.

The CDR3 is 15 amino acids. Trimming stripped 1 base from V and 1 base from J, with 10 bases between. Germline loops: CDR1 MNHEY, CDR2 SVGAGI. Concerning this clone itself: Its antigen is still unknown.

PCR involved 60 Vbeta and 13 Jbeta primers. Measured with immunoSEQ multiplex PCR; TCRdb has only the in-frame clones, and not every one. The profile shows some 130,000 clones, 65% to 90% of them singletons. The sequenced sample consisted of PBMCs. V usage is TRBV6-5 and J usage is TRBJ2-5, with D possibly being TRBD1 (6 bases). The origin of this receptor is a girl aged 2-10 years in good health and CMV-seronegative. CDR3 nucleotides: TGTGCCAGCAGTTACTTCGGACAGCCCCAAGAGACCCAGTACTTC. Encoded protein: CASSYFGQPQETQYF.